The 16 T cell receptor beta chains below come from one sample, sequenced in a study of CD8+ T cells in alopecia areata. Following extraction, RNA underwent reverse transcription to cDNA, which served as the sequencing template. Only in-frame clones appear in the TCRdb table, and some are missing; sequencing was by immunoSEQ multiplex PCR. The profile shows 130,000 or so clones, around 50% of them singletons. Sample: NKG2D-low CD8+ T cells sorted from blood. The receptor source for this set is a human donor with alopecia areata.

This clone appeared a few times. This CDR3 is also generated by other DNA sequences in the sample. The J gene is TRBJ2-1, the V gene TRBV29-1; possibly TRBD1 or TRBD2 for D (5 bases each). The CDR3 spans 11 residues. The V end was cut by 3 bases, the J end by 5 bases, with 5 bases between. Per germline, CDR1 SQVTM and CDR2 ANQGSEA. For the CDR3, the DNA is TGCAGCGTTGAGGGGGACAATGAGCAGTTCTTC. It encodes CSVEGDNEQFF.

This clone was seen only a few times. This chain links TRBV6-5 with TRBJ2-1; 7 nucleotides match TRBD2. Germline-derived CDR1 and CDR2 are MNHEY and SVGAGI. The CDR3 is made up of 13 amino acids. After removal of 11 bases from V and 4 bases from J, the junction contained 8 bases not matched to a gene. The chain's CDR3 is CACREDLYNEQFF. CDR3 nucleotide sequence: TGTGCCTGCCGGGAGGACCTTTACAATGAGCAGTTCTTC.

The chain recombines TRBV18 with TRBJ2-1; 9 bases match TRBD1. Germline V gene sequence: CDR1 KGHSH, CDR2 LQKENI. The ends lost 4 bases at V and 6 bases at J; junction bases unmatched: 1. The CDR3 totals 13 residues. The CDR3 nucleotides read TGTGCCAGCTCACAGGGACAGGGCAATGAGCAGTTCTTC. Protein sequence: CASSQGQGNEQFF.

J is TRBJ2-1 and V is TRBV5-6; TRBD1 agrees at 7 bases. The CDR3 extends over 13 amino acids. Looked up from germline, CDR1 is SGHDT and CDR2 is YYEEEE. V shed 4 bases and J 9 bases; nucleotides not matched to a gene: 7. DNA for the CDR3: TGTGCCAGCAGCCCCGGGACAGCCCCTGAGCAGTTCTTC. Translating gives CASSPGTAPEQFF.

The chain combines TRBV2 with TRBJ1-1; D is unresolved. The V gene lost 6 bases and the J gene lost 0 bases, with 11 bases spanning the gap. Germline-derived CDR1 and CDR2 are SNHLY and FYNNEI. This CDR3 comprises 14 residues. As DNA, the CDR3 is TGTGCCAGCAGGGACCTACAAGTGAACACTGAAGCTTTCTTT. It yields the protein CASRDLQVNTEAFF.

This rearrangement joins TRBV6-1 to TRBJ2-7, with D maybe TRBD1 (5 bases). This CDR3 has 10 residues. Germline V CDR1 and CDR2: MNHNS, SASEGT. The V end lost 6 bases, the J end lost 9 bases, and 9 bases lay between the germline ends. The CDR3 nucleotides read TGTGCCAGCAGCGGCAGGGTGCAGTACTTC. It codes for CASSGRVQYF.

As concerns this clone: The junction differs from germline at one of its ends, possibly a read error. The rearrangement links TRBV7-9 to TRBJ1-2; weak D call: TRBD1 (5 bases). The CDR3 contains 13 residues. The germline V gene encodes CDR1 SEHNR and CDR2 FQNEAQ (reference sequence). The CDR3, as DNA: TGTGCCAGCAGCCTAGCAGGGTACGATGGCTACACCTTC. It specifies CASSLAGYDGYTF.

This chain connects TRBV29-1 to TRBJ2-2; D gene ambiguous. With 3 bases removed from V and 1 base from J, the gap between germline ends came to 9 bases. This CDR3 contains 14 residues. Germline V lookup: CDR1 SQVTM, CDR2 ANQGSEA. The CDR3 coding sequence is TGCAGCGTTGATCTGGGCTTGAACACCGGGGAGCTGTTTTTT. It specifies CSVDLGLNTGELFF.

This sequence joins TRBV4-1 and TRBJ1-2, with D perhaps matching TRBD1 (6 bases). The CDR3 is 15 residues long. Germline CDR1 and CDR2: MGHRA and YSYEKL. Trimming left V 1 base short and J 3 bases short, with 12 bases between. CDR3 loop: CASSQGTEQHYGYTF. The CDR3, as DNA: TGCGCCAGCAGCCAAGGGACAGAACAACACTATGGCTACACCTTC.

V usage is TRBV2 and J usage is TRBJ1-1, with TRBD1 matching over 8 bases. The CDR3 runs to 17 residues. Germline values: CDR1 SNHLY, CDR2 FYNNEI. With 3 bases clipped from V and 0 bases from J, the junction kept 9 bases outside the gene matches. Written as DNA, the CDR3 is TGTGCCAGCAGTGACTCGCTGGACAGGGCACTGAACACTGAAGCTTTCTTT. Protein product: CASSDSLDRALNTEAFF.

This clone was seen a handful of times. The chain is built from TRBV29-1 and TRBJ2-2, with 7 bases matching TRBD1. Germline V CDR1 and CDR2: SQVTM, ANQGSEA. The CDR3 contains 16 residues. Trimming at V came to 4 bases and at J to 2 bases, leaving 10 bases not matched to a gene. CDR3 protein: CSVVILTGRNTGELFF. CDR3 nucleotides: TGCAGCGTTGTGATCCTGACAGGGCGCAACACCGGGGAGCTGTTTTTT.

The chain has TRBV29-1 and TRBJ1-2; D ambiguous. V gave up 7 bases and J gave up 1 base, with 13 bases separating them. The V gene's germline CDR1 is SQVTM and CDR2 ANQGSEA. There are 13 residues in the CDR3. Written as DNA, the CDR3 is TGCAGCGCGCACCTTGGGGATAACTATGGCTACACCTTC. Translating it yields CSAHLGDNYGYTF.

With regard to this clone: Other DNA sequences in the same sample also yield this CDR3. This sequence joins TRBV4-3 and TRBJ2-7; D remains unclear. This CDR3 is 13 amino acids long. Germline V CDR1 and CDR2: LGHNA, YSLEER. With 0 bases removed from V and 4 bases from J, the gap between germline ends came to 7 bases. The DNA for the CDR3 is TGCGCCAGCAGCCAAGATTCTGGGTACGAGCAGTACTTC. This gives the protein CASSQDSGYEQYF.

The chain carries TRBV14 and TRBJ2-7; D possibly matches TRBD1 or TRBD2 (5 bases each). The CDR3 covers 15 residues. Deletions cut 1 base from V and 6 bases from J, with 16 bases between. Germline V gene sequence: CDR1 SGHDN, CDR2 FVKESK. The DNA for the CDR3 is TGTGCCAGCAGCCAAGGTTTCGGGGCTAGAGCCGAGCAGTACTTC. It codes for CASSQGFGARAEQYF.

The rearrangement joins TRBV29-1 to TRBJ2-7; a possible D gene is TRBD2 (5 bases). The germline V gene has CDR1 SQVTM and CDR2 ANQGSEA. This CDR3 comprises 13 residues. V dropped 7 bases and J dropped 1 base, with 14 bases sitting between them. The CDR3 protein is CSAVDGDSYEQYF. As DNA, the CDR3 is TGCAGCGCCGTCGACGGGGATTCCTACGAGCAGTACTTC.

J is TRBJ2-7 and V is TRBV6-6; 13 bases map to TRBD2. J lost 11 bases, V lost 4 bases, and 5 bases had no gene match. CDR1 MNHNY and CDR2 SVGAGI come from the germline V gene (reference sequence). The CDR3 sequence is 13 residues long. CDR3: CASSSGTSGEKYF. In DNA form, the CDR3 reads TGTGCCAGCAGTTCGGGGACTAGCGGGGAGAAGTACTTC.